Below, 2 T cell receptor beta chains from the same sample are listed, as sequenced in a study of vaccination and CD4 T cells after COVID-19. No antigens are known for them. Noted treatment: roughly 11-day PBMC culture with coronavirus spike peptide pools or control peptides (ViraFEST assay). Researchers collected the unexposed donor's CD4+ T cells before the COVID-19 pandemic (2011-2018). With the Oncomine TCR Beta short-read assay, DNA from cultured CD4+ T cells was sequenced. TCRdb ran MiXCR on the PCR reads and lists one entry per CDR3 protein. The table shows 2,500 or so distinct CDR3 sequences, with 15% to 20% occurring only once. The sequenced sample was CD4+ T cells from blood, cultured in vitro. These receptors were taken from a human donor in good health.

This clonotype was found a few times. This chain uses TRBV7-9 with TRBJ1-1, with 8 bases identical to TRBD1. Per the germline V gene, CDR1 is SEHNR and CDR2 is FQNEAQ (reference sequence). V trimming: 2 bases; J trimming: 1 base; junction bases outside the gene matches: 12. This CDR3 is built from 18 residues. This CDR3 is CASSLLILDDRGNTEAFF. The CDR3 nucleotides are TGTGCCAGCAGCTTATTGATACTTGACGACAGGGGGAACACTGAAGCTTTCTTT. The full variable domain, in which reference TRBV7-9 and TRBJ1-1 provide the parts outside the CDR3, is DTGVSQNPRHKITKRGQNVTFRCDPISEHNRLYWYRQTLGQGPEFLTYFQNEAQLEKSRLLSDRFSAERPKGSFSTLEIQRTEQGDSAMYLCASSLLILDDRGNTEAFFGQGTRLTVV.

V gene TRBV28 combines with J gene TRBJ2-5, with 12 bases identical to TRBD1. CDR3 length equals 18 residues. V dropped 5 bases and J dropped 5; count of bases not matched to a gene: 15. The germline CDR1 and CDR2 sequences are MDHEN and SYDVKM. The chain's CDR3 is CASSLKFGTGGANETQYF. The CDR3 DNA reads TGTGCCAGCAGTCTGAAATTTGGGACAGGGGGCGCAAACGAGACCCAGTACTTC.